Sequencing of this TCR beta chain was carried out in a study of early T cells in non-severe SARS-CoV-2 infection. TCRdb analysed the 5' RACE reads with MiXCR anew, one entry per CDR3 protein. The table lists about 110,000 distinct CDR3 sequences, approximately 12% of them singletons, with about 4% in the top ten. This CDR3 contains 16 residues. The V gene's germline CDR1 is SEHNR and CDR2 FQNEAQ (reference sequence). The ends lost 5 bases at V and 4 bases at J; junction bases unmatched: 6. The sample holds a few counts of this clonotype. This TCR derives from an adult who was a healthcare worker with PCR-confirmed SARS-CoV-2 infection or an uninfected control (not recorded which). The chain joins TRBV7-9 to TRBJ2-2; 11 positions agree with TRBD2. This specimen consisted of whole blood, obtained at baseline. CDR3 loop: CASSTTSGDFTGELFF. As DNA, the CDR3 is TGTGCCAGCAGCACGACTAGCGGGGACTTCACCGGGGAGCTGTTTTTT.